One sample yielded the 11 T cell receptor beta chains listed below, sequenced in a study of beta chain features in type 1 diabetes. As every portion of the isolated RNA was reverse transcribed, the sequencing read expressed TCRB transcripts. Some clones are missing from TCRdb's copy, which holds only in-frame ones; the method was immunoSEQ multiplex PCR. Altogether 220,000 or so clones are present, 55% to 70% being singletons, with the ten largest covering roughly 0.048%. The sequenced material came from naive CD4+ T cells from blood. The source is a man aged 30 to 45 in good health.

This clone has a handful of counts. The chain carries TRBV29-1 and TRBJ1-1, with 8 bases aligning to TRBD1. Trimming at V came to 6 bases and at J to 1 base, leaving 4 bases not matched to a gene. The CDR3 has 13 amino acids. Germline CDR1 reads SQVTM; CDR2 reads ANQGSEA. Written as DNA, the CDR3 is TGCAGCGTCCGGACAGGGAGGAACACTGAAGCTTTCTTT. This codes for CSVRTGRNTEAFF.

This clone was counted a few times. The genes are TRBV29-1 and TRBJ2-7, with D uncertain. Germline CDR1 reads SQVTM; CDR2 reads ANQGSEA. The length of the CDR3 is 11 residues. Trimming shortened V by 7 bases and J by 2 bases, and 9 bases separated the two germline ends. The CDR3 region is CSGGTAYEQYF. CDR3 bases: TGCAGCGGGGGAACTGCCTACGAGCAGTACTTC.

This sequence joins TRBV4-1 and TRBJ2-1; 10 nucleotides align to TRBD2. The germline gives CDR1 MGHRA, CDR2 YSYEKL. The CDR3 has 18 residues. J gave up 4 bases and V 0 bases, and 9 bases lay outside the gene matches. In nucleotides, the CDR3 is TGCGCCAGCAGCCAAGATACGGCTAGCGGGAGAAGGTACAATGAGCAGTTCTTC. Translation gives CASSQDTASGRRYNEQFF.

The chain combines TRBV29-1 with TRBJ1-2; D might be TRBD1 (6 bases). Trimming took off 7 bases at V and 3 bases at J, with 18 bases between the two ends. The CDR3 covers 14 residues. CDR1 and CDR2 from the germline V gene are SQVTM and ANQGSEA. The CDR3 DNA is TGCAGCGCCCGGGGGGCGAAGGGAGACTATGGCTACACCTTC. This codes for CSARGAKGDYGYTF.

This chain uses TRBV30 with TRBJ2-1; a weak D match, TRBD2 (6 bases). Germline loops: CDR1 GTSNPN, CDR2 SVGIG (reference sequence). The CDR3 runs 17 residues. V lost 4 bases, J lost 2 bases, and 21 bases lay in between. The CDR3 coding sequence is TGTGCCTGGAACGCGATCGTTTCTAGCGCCGCCTACAATGAGCAGTTCTTC. This encodes CAWNAIVSSAAYNEQFF.

The chain employs TRBV7-6 and TRBJ2-1; D remains ambiguous. Between the trimmed V and J ends, which lost 2 bases and 9 bases, there was a span of 11 bases. The germline gives CDR1 SGHVS, CDR2 FNYEAQ. CDR3 length: 13 amino acids. The CDR3 reads CASSLQLSAEQFF. The DNA of the CDR3 is TGTGCCAGCAGCTTACAGTTATCGGCTGAGCAGTTCTTC.

CDR3 protein: CSVGYLDQTIQYEQYF. The DNA for the CDR3 is TGCAGCGTTGGCTACTTGGACCAGACGATACAATACGAGCAGTACTTC. The chain recombines TRBV29-1 with TRBJ2-7; D unresolved. Trimming removed 4 bases at V and 4 bases at J, with 23 bases between. Per the germline V gene, CDR1 is SQVTM and CDR2 is ANQGSEA. The CDR3 covers 16 residues.

This clone is a singleton in its sample. The J gene is TRBJ2-2, the V gene TRBV29-1; D remains ambiguous. V was pared by 7 bases and J by 4 bases, with 7 bases between. The CDR3 runs 11 residues. Germline CDR1 SQVTM, CDR2 ANQGSEA. The CDR3 DNA sequence: TGCAGCGCTTTGGGCACCGGGGAGCTGTTTTTT. It codes for CSALGTGELFF.

In this sample, this clone turned up a few times. The chain recombines TRBV20-1 with TRBJ2-7; TRBD2 is a possible D gene (6 bases). V was pared by 6 bases and J by 5 bases, with 11 bases between. The CDR3 extends over 11 amino acids. Germline V CDR1 and CDR2: DFQATT, SNEGSKA (reference sequence). This CDR3 is CSARDFHEQYF. CDR3 DNA: TGCAGTGCGAGGGACTTCCACGAGCAGTACTTC.

The CDR3 region has the DNA TGCAGCGTTGCCGGGACTAGCGGGAAAACAGATACGCAGTATTTT. Its translation is CSVAGTSGKTDTQYF. The chain uses TRBV29-1 and TRBJ2-3; the match to TRBD2 covers 13 bases. After removal of 4 bases from V and 3 bases from J, the junction contained 4 bases not matched to a gene. CDR1 and CDR2 (germline): SQVTM, ANQGSEA. The CDR3 spans 15 residues.

The V call is TRBV14, the J call TRBJ1-2, with 12 positions matching TRBD1. This CDR3 has 15 residues. The germline V gene has CDR1 SGHDN and CDR2 FVKESK. V lost 4 bases to trimming and J lost 3 bases; unmatched junction nucleotides: 3. The CDR3 loop is CASSPRDRGHYGYTF. DNA of the CDR3: TGTGCCAGCAGCCCCCGGGACAGGGGGCACTATGGCTACACCTTC. Supplemented by reference TRBV14 and TRBJ1-2, the full variable domain reads EAGVTQFPSHSVIEKGQTVTLRCDPISGHDNLYWYRRVMGKEIKFLLHFVKESKQDESGMPNNRFLAERTGGTYSTLKVQPAELEDSGVYFCASSPRDRGHYGYTFGSGTRLTVV.